These 24 T cell receptor beta chains originate from one sample sequenced in a study of T-cell reconstitution after alpha-beta-depleted transplantation in children. Unique molecular identifiers were incorporated during preparation of the TCRbeta library. TCRdb fed the PCR reads into MiXCR, producing one record per CDR3 protein. The table includes about 120,000 distinct CDR3 sequences, around a tenth detected once. Specimen: PBMCs, collected before TCRalphabeta/CD19-depleted stem cell transplant. These receptors were taken from a boy aged 2-9 years with acute lymphoblastic leukemia, due to receive a stem cell transplant.

The J gene is TRBJ2-3, the V gene TRBV5-6; a weak D match, TRBD2 (6 bases). The CDR3 consists of 15 residues. CDR1 SGHDT and CDR2 YYEEEE come from the germline V gene. V was pared by 4 bases and J by 1 base, with 13 bases between. The CDR3 protein is CASSPTASGTDTQYF. CDR3 nucleotides: TGTGCCAGCAGCCCGACGGCTAGCGGCACAGATACGCAGTATTTT.

This clonotype has more than one count but fewer than ten. The rearrangement links TRBV5-4 to TRBJ2-7; D not certain. V was cut by 4 bases and J by 4 bases, with 12 bases left in between. The CDR3 length is 13 residues. CDR1 SGHNT and CDR2 YYREEE come from the germline V gene (reference sequence). The DNA of the CDR3 is TGTGCCAGCAGCCCGGGCTGGGGTTACGAGCAGTACTTC. It is translated as CASSPGWGYEQYF.

This clonotype was seen repeatedly, ten times or more. V and J are TRBV2 and TRBJ2-1; no reliable D call. V shed 8 bases and J shed 5 bases, with 13 bases lying between them. This CDR3 comprises 13 residues. Germline values: CDR1 SNHLY, CDR2 FYNNEI. CDR3 nucleotide sequence: TGTGCCAGCCGGGCTGGACGGGACAATGAGCAGTTCTTC. Protein sequence: CASRAGRDNEQFF.

This clonotype was detected ten times or more. The gene calls are TRBV7-8 and TRBJ1-5, with 9 bases lining up with TRBD1. The CDR3 consists of 15 residues. With 1 base clipped from V and 5 bases from J, the junction kept 3 bases outside the gene matches. Germline lookup yields CDR1 SGHVS and CDR2 FQNEAQ. The CDR3 region is CASSLGQGGHQPQHF. Here the CDR3 DNA reads TGTGCCAGCAGCTTAGGACAGGGGGGTCATCAGCCCCAGCATTTT.

This rearrangement joins TRBV12-3 or TRBV12-4 to TRBJ2-6; D possibly corresponds to TRBD2 (6 bases). Trimming stripped 3 bases from V and 0 bases from J, with 12 bases between. The CDR3 sequence is 17 residues long. The CDR3 nucleotides are TGTGCCAGCAGTTTGAGACTAGGCCACTCTGGGGCCAACGTCCTGACTTTC. Translation: CASSLRLGHSGANVLTF.

This clonotype was found a few times. This chain connects TRBV20-1 to TRBJ2-3; weak D call: TRBD1 (6 bases). The germline V gene encodes CDR1 DFQATT and CDR2 SNEGSKA (reference sequence). The V and J ends lost 1 base and 2 bases respectively, with 16 bases between them. The CDR3 has 16 residues. DNA for the CDR3: TGCAGTGCTAGAGTGGGGGCGGAGCGGTTCACAGATACGCAGTATTTT. This encodes CSARVGAERFTDTQYF.

This chain joins TRBV3-1 and TRBJ2-7, with D perhaps matching TRBD1 (6 bases). The length of the CDR3 is 15 residues. CDR1 and CDR2 from the germline V gene are LGHDT and YNNKEL (reference sequence). Trimming shortened V by 1 base and J by 3 bases, and 13 bases separated the two germline ends. As DNA, the CDR3 is TGTGCCAGCAGCCAAGGTTCAGGGGCCGACTACGAGCAGTACTTC. Translation: CASSQGSGADYEQYF.

This clonotype was counted only a few times. The V gene is TRBV29-1, the J gene TRBJ2-3, with 8 bases lining up with TRBD1. In germline, CDR1 is SQVTM, CDR2 ANQGSEA. CDR3 size: 15 residues. Germline trimming cut 0 bases from V and 2 bases from J; bases unmatched to any gene: 4. CDR3 DNA: TGCAGCGTTGAAGAGTACAGGGGGGCCACAGATACGCAGTATTTT. Translation: CSVEEYRGATDTQYF.

This clonotype was detected ten times or more. The CDR3 protein is CANDLGSQPQHF. DNA of the CDR3: TGCGCCAACGACCTGGGAAGTCAGCCCCAGCATTTT. This chain joins TRBV5-1 and TRBJ1-5; D unresolved. The germline gives CDR1 SGHRS, CDR2 YFSETQ. The length of the CDR3 is 12 residues. Deletions cut 9 bases from V and 6 bases from J, with 13 bases between.

This clonotype was seen repeatedly, ten times or more. The chain uses TRBV5-1 and TRBJ2-3, with TRBD2 identical over 13 bases. The CDR3 length is 16 residues. In germline, CDR1 is SGHRS, CDR2 YFSETQ. V trimming: 3 bases; J trimming: 2 bases; junction bases outside the gene matches: 3. CDR3 nucleotides: TGCGCCAGCAGCTCGGGACTAGCGGGGCCCACAGATACGCAGTATTTT. This gives the protein CASSSGLAGPTDTQYF.

About this clonotype itself: The junction shows a germline mismatch at one end, possibly a read error. V gene TRBV5-6 combines with J gene TRBJ2-7; D is tentatively TRBD1 or TRBD2 (5 bases each). Per the germline V gene, CDR1 is SGHDT and CDR2 is YYEEEE. The CDR3 extends over 13 amino acids. The CDR3 region is CTSSVGPLYEQYF. The CDR3 nucleotides are TGTACCAGCAGCGTGGGACCGCTATACGAGCAGTACTTC.

This clonotype appeared a few times. This chain links TRBV15 with TRBJ2-2, with TRBD1 as a possible D gene (6 bases). From germline, CDR1 is LNHNV and CDR2 YYDKDF (reference sequence). Deletions cut 2 bases from V and 8 bases from J, with 12 bases between. The CDR3 is 14 amino acids. The CDR3 here is CATSRSQGFGELFF. DNA for the CDR3: TGTGCCACCAGCAGATCACAGGGTTTTGGGGAGCTGTTTTTT.

In its sample, this clonotype was seen many times. The rearrangement joins TRBV7-6 to TRBJ2-5; maybe TRBD2 (6 bases). V lost 1 base, J lost 5 bases, and 14 bases lay in between. CDR1 SGHVS and CDR2 FNYEAQ come from the germline V gene. This CDR3 spans 15 amino acids. CDR3 sequence: CASSLGAGSQETQYF. Written as DNA, the CDR3 is TGTGCCAGCAGCTTAGGGGCCGGGAGCCAGGAGACCCAGTACTTC.

This clonotype showed up just a few times. V usage is TRBV2 and J usage is TRBJ2-2; no reliable D call. The CDR3 consists of 14 residues. In germline, CDR1 is SNHLY, CDR2 FYNNEI. The V and J ends lost 4 bases and 7 bases respectively, with 13 bases between them. As DNA, the CDR3 is TGTGCCAGCAGTGTTGAGCGCGGAGACGGGGAGCTGTTTTTT. Encoded protein: CASSVERGDGELFF. Variable domain in full (rest from reference TRBV2 and TRBJ2-2): EPEVTQTPSHQVTQMGQEVILRCVPISNHLYFYWYRQILGQKVEFLVSFYNNEISEKSEIFDDQFSVERPDGSNFTLKIRSTKLEDSAMYFCASSVERGDGELFFGEGSRLTVL.

In this sample, this clonotype turned up many times. The chain recombines TRBV7-6 with TRBJ2-3; D is possibly TRBD2 (6 bases). CDR3 length: 15 amino acids. Trimming took 1 base from V and 2 from J, leaving 10 bases between them. The germline V gene has CDR1 SGHVS and CDR2 FNYEAQ. As DNA, the CDR3 is TGTGCCAGCAGCTTAGACGCTAGCGACACAGATACGCAGTATTTT. This translates into CASSLDASDTDTQYF.

V usage is TRBV10-2 and J usage is TRBJ2-3; D gene ambiguous. The CDR3 loop spans 10 amino acids. Germline assignment: CDR1 WSHSY and CDR2 SAAADI. V dropped 9 bases and J dropped 4 bases, with 5 bases sitting between them. For the CDR3, the DNA is TGCGCCAGTCGCTCAGATACGCAGTATTTT. Its protein product is CASRSDTQYF.

The genes are TRBV4-1 and TRBJ2-2; D unclear. In germline, CDR1 is MGHRA, CDR2 YSYEKL. V lost 5 bases, J lost 5 bases, and 6 bases lay in between. The CDR3 is 12 residues long. CDR3 loop: CASSKATGELFF. In nucleotides, the CDR3 is TGCGCCAGCAGCAAGGCGACCGGGGAGCTGTTTTTT.

This clonotype was seen more than once but under ten times. The chain couples TRBV20-1 to TRBJ1-1; D not resolved. This CDR3 is 12 amino acids long. Germline assignment: CDR1 DFQATT and CDR2 SNEGSKA (reference sequence). V dropped 3 bases and J dropped 3 bases, with 8 bases sitting between them. The CDR3, as DNA: TGCAGTGCTAGTATCGGGGACACTGAAGCTTTCTTT. Translated: CSASIGDTEAFF.

The gene calls are TRBV24-1 and TRBJ2-7, with TRBD1 identical over 9 bases. The germline gives CDR1 KGHDR, CDR2 SFDVKD. Trimming removed 5 bases from V and 1 base from J; junction bases left unmatched: 2. The CDR3 length is 14 residues. The CDR3 nucleotides read TGTGCCACCAGTGGGACAGGGGAGTCCTACGAGCAGTACTTC. As protein: CATSGTGESYEQYF.

This clonotype was detected many times. The chain links TRBV7-2 to TRBJ2-5; 12 bases fit TRBD1. Germline V gives CDR1 SGHTA, CDR2 FQGNSA. There are 15 residues in the CDR3. V lost 5 bases and J lost 5; bases outside the gene matches: 6. CDR3 protein: CASSPGTGGVETQYF. CDR3 bases: TGTGCCAGCAGCCCCGGGACAGGGGGCGTGGAGACCCAGTACTTC.

The chain's CDR3 is CASSQGGTGGGDEKLFF. CDR3 coding DNA: TGCGCCAGCAGCCAAGGGGGGACAGGGGGCGGTGATGAAAAACTGTTTTTT. The V call is TRBV4-1, the J call TRBJ1-4; TRBD1 matches at 12 bases. The CDR3 length is 17 residues. Germline CDR1 reads MGHRA; CDR2 reads YSYEKL. With V trimmed by 1 base and J by 6 bases, 6 bases remained unmatched.

This clonotype has at least ten counts. The V and J genes are TRBV20-1 and TRBJ2-1; 7 nucleotides match TRBD2. In germline, CDR1 is DFQATT, CDR2 SNEGSKA (reference sequence). The length of the CDR3 is 14 residues. Trimming removed 2 bases from V and 8 bases from J; junction bases left unmatched: 9. CDR3 region: CSARITGGGDEQFF. CDR3 nucleotide sequence: TGCAGTGCTAGAATAACGGGAGGAGGGGATGAGCAGTTCTTC.

This chain links TRBV2 with TRBJ2-3; D assignment may be TRBD1 or TRBD2 (6 bases each). CDR3 size: 13 residues. V was shortened by 4 bases and J by 14 bases, with 19 bases between the two germline ends. CDR1 is SNHLY, CDR2 FYNNEI, per germline. The CDR3 DNA reads TGTGCCAGCAGTGGGGCGGGACCCATACAGGGGTATTTT. This codes for CASSGAGPIQGYF. Looking up the rest from reference TRBV2 and TRBJ2-3 gives the full variable domain: EPEVTQTPSHQVTQMGQEVILRCVPISNHLYFYWYRQILGQKVEFLVSFYNNEISEKSEIFDDQFSVERPDGSNFTLKIRSTKLEDSAMYFCASSGAGPIQGYFGPGTRLTVL.

This clonotype was counted between two and nine times. The V gene is TRBV12-3 or TRBV12-4, the J gene TRBJ1-2, with 7 positions matching TRBD1. With V trimmed by 2 bases and J by 7 bases, 1 base remained unmatched. The CDR3 extends over 12 amino acids. The CDR3 DNA sequence: TGTGCCAGCAGTTTACAGGGGGGTGGCTACACCTTC. Translated, it gives CASSLQGGGYTF.